Presented here are 14 T cell receptor beta chains from one specimen sequenced in a study of shared clonotypes between healthy human individuals. Clones were read by immunoSEQ multiplex PCR, and TCRdb kept only the in-frame ones, dropping some. The sample has some 1.4 million clones; around 97% are singletons. Sample: naive CD4+ T cells sorted from blood. Subset of the sample: CD45RA+ positively selected. These receptors were obtained from a man aged 25 to 40 in good health.

A remark on this clone: The junction departs from the called germline gene at one end, perhaps through a read error. This sequence joins TRBV25-1 and TRBJ1-2; TRBD1 matches at 8 bases. Per the germline V gene, CDR1 is MGHDK and CDR2 is SYGVNS. The CDR3 runs to 13 residues. The CDR3 spells CASSRAGQGIERF. CDR3 coding DNA: TGTGCCAGCTCCCGGGCCGGACAGGGAATAGAAAGGTTC.

CDR3 nucleotide sequence: TGTGCCAGCAGCTACGCGACGGGTACAGAACTGTTTTTT. Amino acids: CASSYATGTELFF. This rearrangement joins TRBV7-8 to TRBJ1-4; D is undetermined. V was clipped by 4 bases and J by 12 bases, with 15 bases between them. Germline lookup yields CDR1 SGHVS and CDR2 FQNEAQ. The CDR3 is 13 amino acids.

This clone was recorded once. J is TRBJ2-1 and V is TRBV7-8; D is uncertain. CDR1 and CDR2 from the germline V gene are SGHVS and FQNEAQ. V was cut by 5 bases and J by 8 bases, with 10 bases left in between. This CDR3 spans 12 amino acids. The CDR3 spells CASSINTDEQFF. CDR3 coding DNA: TGTGCCAGCAGCATAAATACAGATGAGCAGTTCTTC.

Turning to this clone: The same CDR3 can be traced to other DNA sequences in this sample. V gene TRBV2 combines with J gene TRBJ2-1, with 7 bases aligning to TRBD2. The CDR3 covers 12 residues. Looked up from germline, CDR1 is SNHLY and CDR2 is FYNNEI. The J segment lost 8 bases and the V segment lost 7 bases, leaving 5 bases of the junction unmatched. This chain's CDR3 is CASKREGDEQFF. The CDR3 DNA sequence: TGTGCCAGCAAGAGGGAGGGCGATGAGCAGTTCTTC.

The chain couples TRBV19 to TRBJ2-1; 9 bases line up with TRBD2. Losses at the gene ends were 6 bases for V and 9 bases for J; bases not matched to a gene: 21. The CDR3 runs to 18 residues. In germline, CDR1 is LNHDA, CDR2 SQIVND (reference sequence). The CDR3 is CASSSIGIAGVRKAEQFF. The CDR3 bases are TGTGCCAGTAGCAGTATAGGAATAGCGGGAGTACGCAAGGCTGAGCAGTTCTTC.

With respect to this clone: This CDR3 is also generated by other DNA sequences in the sample. V is TRBV15 and J is TRBJ2-7; D is unclear. Trimming removed 1 base from V and 3 bases from J, with 7 bases in between. The CDR3 is 13 residues long. Germline V CDR1 and CDR2: LNHNV, YYDKDF (reference sequence). CDR3 sequence reads: CATSRGRDYEQYF. The CDR3 DNA reads as TGTGCCACCAGCAGAGGAAGGGACTACGAGCAGTACTTC. The whole variable domain, remainder taken from reference TRBV15 and TRBJ2-7, is DAMVIQNPRYQVTQFGKPVTLSCSQTLNHNVMYWYQQKSSQAPKLLFHYYDKDFNNEADTPDNFQSRRPNTSFCFLDIRSPGLGDTAMYLCATSRGRDYEQYFGPGTRLTVT.

Note on this clone: Other DNA sequences from this sample encode an identical CDR3 as well. This chain uses TRBV9 with TRBJ2-1; D unresolved. Looked up from germline, CDR1 is SGDLS and CDR2 is YYNGEE. With 2 bases removed from V and 4 bases from J, the gap between germline ends came to 7 bases. The CDR3 sequence is 13 residues long. The DNA for the CDR3 is TGTGCCAGCAGCGTCGCAGGTTACAATGAGCAGTTCTTC. Translated, it gives CASSVAGYNEQFF.

Worth noting for this clone: Other DNA sequences in the sample encode the same CDR3. This chain joins TRBV7-9 and TRBJ2-5; no definite D call. Germline assignment: CDR1 SEHNR and CDR2 FQNEAQ (reference sequence). Trimming stripped 5 bases from V and 2 bases from J, with 3 bases between. The CDR3 covers 11 residues. In DNA form, the CDR3 reads TGTGCCAGCAGCAGTCAAGAGACCCAGTACTTC. It specifies CASSSQETQYF.

This clone was seen once. The CDR3 loop is CASSLAGGGSNYEQYF. The DNA of the CDR3 is TGCGCCAGCAGCTTGGCCGGCGGGGGATCAAACTACGAGCAGTACTTC. The rearrangement links TRBV5-1 to TRBJ2-7; 7 nucleotides match TRBD2. This CDR3 has 16 amino acids. CDR1 is SGHRS, CDR2 YFSETQ, per germline. Trimming at V came to 0 bases and at J to 3 bases, leaving 9 bases not matched to a gene.

This sequence joins TRBV2 and TRBJ1-3; D gene ambiguous. Germline CDR1 and CDR2: SNHLY and FYNNEI. The CDR3 spans 14 residues. Trimming removed 1 base at V and 5 bases at J, with 9 bases between. In nucleotides, the CDR3 is TGTGCCAGCAGTGAAGGGAGGCACAGAAACACCATATATTTT. Residues: CASSEGRHRNTIYF.

The V and J genes are TRBV5-5 and TRBJ1-4, with 7 bases matching TRBD1. With 4 bases clipped from V and 7 bases from J, the junction kept 7 bases outside the gene matches. The CDR3 is 14 residues long. Germline assignment: CDR1 SGHKS and CDR2 YYEKEE (reference sequence). The CDR3 spells CASSADREAEKLFF. The DNA for the CDR3 is TGTGCCAGCAGCGCAGACAGGGAGGCTGAAAAACTGTTTTTT.

The DNA of the CDR3 is TGTGCCAGCAGCCGTGGTGCGAAAGGCGAGACCCAGTACTTC. Translated, it gives CASSRGAKGETQYF. This rearrangement joins TRBV5-6 to TRBJ2-5; D gene unclear. CDR3 size: 14 residues. The V gene's germline CDR1 is SGHDT and CDR2 YYEEEE. Trimming shortened V by 4 bases and J by 5 bases, and 15 bases separated the two germline ends.

This chain uses TRBV6-5 with TRBJ2-3; TRBD1 is a possible D gene (6 bases). Germline values: CDR1 MNHEY, CDR2 SVGAGI. V lost 4 bases, J lost 1 base, and 9 bases lay in between. The CDR3 has 14 amino acids. CDR3 amino acids: CASSFRTGTDTQYF. DNA for the CDR3: TGTGCCAGCAGTTTTCGGACAGGCACAGATACGCAGTATTTT.

The rearrangement joins TRBV27 to TRBJ1-5; 8 bases are shared with TRBD1. V was clipped by 1 base and J by 0 bases; unmatched bases: 14. The CDR3 totals 20 residues. Looked up from germline, CDR1 is MNHEY and CDR2 is SMNVEV (reference sequence). The CDR3, as DNA: TGTGCCAGCAGTTTATTGTTGGTGGGACAGGTGTTAGGTAGCAATCAGCCCCAGCATTTT. Its translation: CASSLLLVGQVLGSNQPQHF.